A selection of T cell receptor beta chains follows, all from one sample in a study of blood T cells in healthy people across ages. TCRdb passed the 5' RACE reads through MiXCR, listing each CDR3 protein once. The sample lists 650,000 to 1,000,000 distinct CDR3 sequences; approximately 35% were seen once. Sample: blood. All receptors derive from a man aged 18 to 29 in good health. CDR3s include the opening cysteine and the closing phenylalanine or tryptophan. D genes are given only for firm matches. The size entry is marked missing in some rows and otherwise reads once, few, many or a size class.

TRBV4-1	TRBJ2-1	18	TRBD1	few	CASSPQGMGQGFANEQFF	TGCGCCAGCAGCCCCCAAGGGATGGGACAGGGGTTTGCCAATGAGCAGTTCTTC
TRBV7-2	TRBJ1-3	17	.	.	CASSLEGGAASGNTIYF	TGTGCCAGCAGCTTAGAGGGAGGGGCTGCCTCTGGAAACACCATATATTTT
TRBV12-3/TRBV12-4	TRBJ2-3	15	TRBD2	few	CASSGLAGPTDTQYF	TGTGCCAGCAGTGGACTAGCGGGACCCACAGATACGCAGTATTTT
TRBV20-1	TRBJ1-2	12	.	few	CSASGDEDGYTF	TGCAGTGCTAGTGGTGACGAGGATGGCTACACCTTC
TRBV12-3/TRBV12-4	TRBJ2-5	12	.	many	CASNTEQETQYF	TGTGCCAGCAACACGGAACAAGAGACCCAGTACTTC
TRBV12-3/TRBV12-4	TRBJ1-2	13	.	.	CASRPTGGYGYIF	TGTGCCAGCAGACCAACGGGGGGCTATGGCTACATCTTC
TRBV27	TRBJ2-4	17	.	.	CASSLEPAGAKKNIQYF	TGTGCCAGCAGTTTAGAGCCGGCGGGGGCGAAGAAAAACATTCAGTACTTC
TRBV4-3	TRBJ1-2	16	TRBD1	.	CASSQGGSRTGYGYTF	TGCGCCAGCAGCCAAGGGGGTAGTAGGACAGGTTATGGCTACACCTTC
TRBV14	TRBJ2-1	13	.	.	CASSQEVSNEQFF	TGTGCCAGCAGCCAAGAGGTCAGCAATGAGCAGTTCTTC
TRBV20-1	TRBJ1-4	15	.	few	CSARGQGSTNEKLFF	TGCAGTGCTAGAGGCCAGGGCTCAACTAATGAAAAACTGTTTTTT
TRBV7-2	TRBJ1-1	16	.	.	CASSLELRGENTEAFF	TGTGCCAGCAGCTTAGAACTCCGGGGGGAGAACACTGAAGCTTTCTTT
TRBV20-1	TRBJ1-2	10	.	few	CSVGSEAYTF	TGCAGTGTCGGATCAGAGGCTTACACCTTC
TRBV12-3/TRBV12-4	TRBJ1-1	14	.	.	CANSSSDRATEAFF	TGTGCCAACAGCTCATCCGACCGGGCCACTGAAGCTTTCTTT
TRBV29-1	TRBJ1-2	11	.	few	CSASGGSGYTF	TGCAGCGCGTCCGGGGGTTCGGGCTACACCTTC
TRBV7-9	TRBJ2-1	17	TRBD2	.	CAGSLEGGATTYNEQFF	TGTGCCGGCAGCTTAGAGGGAGGGGCCACCACCTACAATGAGCAGTTCTTC
TRBV7-3	TRBJ2-1	16	TRBD1	.	CASSLRGQGDLNEQFF	TGTGCCAGCAGCCTACGGGGACAGGGCGATCTCAATGAGCAGTTCTTC
TRBV13	TRBJ2-3	17	.	.	CASSLETAGHPPDTQYF	TGTGCCAGCAGCTTAGAAACGGCAGGTCACCCCCCAGATACGCAGTATTTT
TRBV12-3/TRBV12-4	TRBJ2-2	16	.	few	CASSPRPRVNTGELFF	TGTGCCAGCAGCCCGAGGCCCCGAGTTAACACCGGGGAGCTGTTTTTT
TRBV27	TRBJ2-3	15	.	once	CASSPGPGWADTQYF	TGTGCCAGCAGTCCGGGACCAGGGTGGGCCGATACGCAGTATTTT
TRBV10-3	TRBJ2-2	18	.	.	CAISESNRRTTNTGELFF	TGTGCCATCAGTGAGTCCAACAGGAGGACTACGAACACCGGGGAGCTGTTTTTT
TRBV29-1	TRBJ2-1	13	TRBD2	many	CSVHLADYNEQFF	TGCAGCGTTCATCTAGCGGACTACAATGAGCAGTTCTTC
TRBV2	TRBJ2-1	13	TRBD1	few	CASSEEVDRKQFF	TGTGCCAGCAGTGAAGAAGTGGACAGGAAGCAGTTCTTC
TRBV3-1	TRBJ2-5	15	.	.	CASRDSPLEQETQYF	TGTGCCAGCAGGGATAGTCCACTGGAACAAGAGACCCAGTACTTC
TRBV5-1	TRBJ1-4	16	.	.	CASSLADGATNEKLFF	TGCGCCAGCAGCTTGGCCGACGGCGCAACTAATGAAAAACTGTTTTTT
TRBV6-1	TRBJ1-2	17	.	few	CASSQTHNSEINYGYTF	TGTGCCAGCAGCCAAACCCACAACAGCGAAATTAACTATGGCTACACCTTC
TRBV10-3	TRBJ2-7	14	.	.	CATRGMGGPYEQYF	TGTGCCACTCGGGGGATGGGGGGCCCCTACGAGCAGTACTTC
TRBV12-3/TRBV12-4	TRBJ2-1	16	TRBD1	.	CAIVRGTGTGFNEQFF	TGTGCCATAGTTCGGGGGACCGGGACAGGGTTCAATGAGCAGTTCTTC
TRBV10-3	TRBJ1-1	14	.	few	CAISEGTYGTEAFF	TGTGCCATCAGTGAAGGGACTTATGGGACTGAAGCTTTCTTT
TRBV7-8	TRBJ1-4	13	.	few	CASSLAGYEKLFF	TGTGCCAGCAGCTTAGCAGGATACGAAAAACTGTTTTTT
TRBV2	TRBJ2-1	15	.	.	CASSEWSGRSNEQFF	TGTGCCAGCAGTGAATGGTCGGGGCGATCCAATGAGCAGTTCTTC
TRBV12-3/TRBV12-4	TRBJ1-3	16	.	few	CASSPPTWSSGNTIYF	TGTGCCAGCAGCCCCCCGACTTGGAGCTCTGGAAACACCATATATTTT
TRBV6-5	TRBJ1-2	14	.	many	CASSLTVTNYGYTF	TGTGCCAGCAGTTTGACGGTCACTAACTATGGCTACACCTTC
TRBV14	TRBJ2-5	11	.	few	CASSSSSTQYF	TGTGCCAGCAGCTCATCCAGCACCCAGTACTTC
TRBV28	TRBJ2-6	14	.	few	CASSLSWVEDVLTF	TGTGCCAGCAGCCTATCGTGGGTGGAGGACGTCCTGACTTTC
TRBV11-2	TRBJ2-1	15	.	.	CASSLMQGPYNEQFF	TGTGCCAGCAGCTTAATGCAGGGACCGTACAATGAGCAGTTCTTC
TRBV6-2/TRBV6-3	TRBJ2-1	18	TRBD1	.	CASSYDRGLVGSYNEQFF	TGTGCCAGCAGCTACGACAGGGGGCTAGTGGGATCCTACAATGAGCAGTTCTTC
TRBV3-1	TRBJ1-2	11	.	.	CASSRREGYTF	TGTGCCAGCAGCCGTAGGGAGGGCTACACCTTC
TRBV5-1	TRBJ2-1	14	.	few	CASSAAGDYNEQFF	TGCGCCAGCAGCGCGGCGGGCGACTACAATGAGCAGTTCTTC
TRBV5-6	TRBJ2-2	16	TRBD1	.	CASSLVSDRETGELFF	TGTGCCAGCAGCTTGGTGTCGGACAGGGAGACCGGGGAGCTGTTTTTT
TRBV20-1	TRBJ1-1	15	TRBD1	.	CSARRTGGRGTEAFF	TGCAGTGCTAGGAGGACAGGGGGGCGCGGTACTGAAGCTTTCTTT
TRBV12-3/TRBV12-4	TRBJ2-7	14	.	.	CASSARLGGYEQYF	TGTGCCAGCAGTGCCCGTCTAGGGGGCTACGAGCAGTACTTC
TRBV21-1	TRBJ1-5	15	.	.	CASNRWWRSNHPQHF	TGTGCCAGCAACAGGTGGTGGCGGTCGAATCACCCCCAGCATTTT
TRBV10-3	TRBJ1-6	16	.	.	CVSGGSTVYSNSPLHF	TGTGTCAGCGGTGGATCGACAGTCTATTCAAATTCACCCCTCCACTTT
TRBV3-1	TRBJ2-3	18	TRBD1	.	CASSQVLEDRGLGDTQYF	TGTGCCAGCAGCCAAGTGCTGGAGGACAGGGGGCTGGGGGATACGCAGTATTTT
TRBV6-1	TRBJ2-4	15	TRBD2	few	CAIGKGGVNYNEQYF	TGTGCCATCGGGAAGGGAGGGGTGAACTACAATGAGCAGTACTTC
TRBV5-1	TRBJ2-5	16	.	many	CASSLGLGLTQETQYF	TGCGCCAGCAGCTTGGGATTGGGGTTAACACAAGAGACCCAGTACTTC
TRBV7-3	TRBJ2-1	18	TRBD2	.	CASSLEFSDGREGNEQFF	TGTGCCAGCAGCTTAGAGTTTTCCGACGGGAGGGAGGGAAATGAGCAGTTCTTC
TRBV12-3/TRBV12-4	TRBJ2-6	14	.	many	CASSLSPGANVLTF	TGTGCCAGCAGCTTAAGTCCTGGGGCCAACGTCCTGACTTTC
TRBV6-5	TRBJ2-1	15	.	.	CASSYGHQSYNEQFF	TGTGCCAGCAGTTACGGGCACCAATCCTACAATGAGCAGTTCTTC
TRBV5-1	TRBJ1-5	14	.	many	CASSLDGNNQPQHF	TGCGCCAGCAGCTTGGACGGGAACAATCAGCCCCAGCATTTT
TRBV20-1	TRBJ2-3	14	TRBD2	.	CSARLAGVADTQYF	TGCAGTGCTAGACTAGCGGGAGTCGCAGATACGCAGTATTTT
TRBV28	TRBJ1-1	14	TRBD1	.	CASSGQEVNTEAFF	TGTGCCAGCAGCGGACAGGAAGTGAACACTGAAGCTTTCTTT
TRBV7-2	TRBJ2-7	15	.	many	CASSPRAGFIVEQYF	TGTGCCAGCAGCCCTCGGGCAGGGTTTATCGTCGAGCAGTACTTC
TRBV27	TRBJ2-7	12	.	.	CASSFLGDEQYF	TGTGCCAGCAGTTTTTTGGGAGATGAGCAGTACTTC
TRBV20-1	TRBJ2-2	16	TRBD2	few	CSARPGAGVNTGELFF	TGCAGTGCTAGACCCGGAGCGGGGGTGAACACCGGGGAGCTGTTTTTT
TRBV5-1	TRBJ2-3	15	TRBD2	few	CASSPTGLAEGTQYF	TGCGCCAGCAGCCCAACGGGACTAGCAGAGGGAACGCAGTATTTT
TRBV28	TRBJ1-2	13	.	few	CASSVWQFYGYTF	TGTGCCAGCAGTGTATGGCAGTTCTATGGCTACACCTTC
TRBV4-2	TRBJ2-1	14	TRBD2	few	CASGGDSSYNEQFF	TGTGCCAGCGGGGGGGATAGCTCCTACAATGAGCAGTTCTTC